What follows describes a single TCR beta chain. This entry belongs to a study of blood T cell repertoires in COVID-19. Study at large: PBMCs, B-cell-depleted T cells, or T cells provided the cDNA or gDNA that made up the material.

Per the original data handling: Reference gene primer amplification yielded estimated nucleated cell counts. Sequencing was performed with immunoSEQ multiplex PCR; in TCRdb, only in-frame clones are kept and a portion is missing. The V and J calls and clone size are taken from that table; D and trimming were inferred from the DNA. Among some 200,000 clones, about four fifths were seen once, and the ten largest hold approximately 1.3%. CDR1 is LNHDA, CDR2 SQIVND, per germline (reference sequence). V gave up 5 bases and J gave up 0 bases, with 11 bases separating them. The CDR3 covers 15 residues. Individuals drawn from approximately 26 US areas were about 18 to 95 years old. Participant reports of clinical history set cohort assignment.

Sequencing was done on a sample of PBMCs or T cells enriched from blood (not recorded which). The chain recombines TRBV19 with TRBJ1-3, with a possible D match to TRBD1 (6 bases). The clonotype originates from a woman in her forties with acute COVID-19. CDR3 region: CASSLDRNSGNTIYF. CDR3 nucleotide sequence: TGTGCCAGTAGTTTGGACAGAAACTCTGGAAACACCATATATTTT. The full variable domain, in which reference TRBV19 and TRBJ1-3 provide the parts outside the CDR3, is DGGITQSPKYLFRKEGQNVTLSCEQNLNHDAMYWYRQDPGQGLRLIYYSQIVNDFQKGDIAEGYSVSREKKESFPLTVTSAQKNPTAFYLCASSLDRNSGNTIYFGEGSWLTVV.